The next 30 T cell receptor beta chains were all read from a single sample in a study of cytomegalovirus exposure and HLA in healthy donors. This PCR relied on a set of 60 Vbeta primers and 13 Jbeta primers. Profiled with immunoSEQ multiplex PCR; TCRdb holds only in-frame clones, not every one. The repertoire holds more than 150,000 clones, with 60% to 85% as singletons. What was sequenced was PBMCs. The receptors come from a man aged 18 to 30 in good health and CMV-seronegative.

The gene calls are TRBV25-1 and TRBJ2-3; D is possibly TRBD1 (6 bases). The CDR3 totals 14 residues. CDR1 is MGHDK and CDR2 is SYGVNS in the germline V gene. V was shortened by 1 base and J by 4 bases, with 9 bases between the two germline ends. Here the CDR3 reads CASSESGVADTQYF. The CDR3 bases are TGTGCCAGCAGTGAATCAGGGGTAGCAGATACGCAGTATTTT.

The chain links TRBV19 to TRBJ2-7; 7 bases are a match to TRBD1. The V gene's germline CDR1 is LNHDA and CDR2 SQIVND (reference sequence). The V segment lost 1 base and the J segment 3 bases; nucleotides outside the gene matches: 3. The length of the CDR3 is 14 residues. CDR3 sequence reads: CASSIGTGVYEQYF. The CDR3 nucleotides are TGTGCCAGTAGTATAGGGACAGGAGTCTACGAGCAGTACTTC. Drawing the rest from reference TRBV19 and TRBJ2-7, the complete variable domain is DGGITQSPKYLFRKEGQNVTLSCEQNLNHDAMYWYRQDPGQGLRLIYYSQIVNDFQKGDIAEGYSVSREKKESFPLTVTSAQKNPTAFYLCASSIGTGVYEQYFGPGTRLTVT.

This chain links TRBV7-2 with TRBJ2-1; 8 positions match TRBD2. The junction had 6 bases not matched to a gene; V was cut back by 5 bases and J by 6 bases. This CDR3 contains 14 residues. Germline V CDR1 and CDR2: SGHTA, FQGNSA. The CDR3 nucleotides read TGTGCCAGCAGCCCCAGGAGCGGGGGCAATGAGCAGTTCTTC. Its translation: CASSPRSGGNEQFF. The whole variable domain, remainder taken from reference TRBV7-2 and TRBJ2-1, is GAGVSQSPSNKVTEKGKDVELRCDPISGHTALYWYRQSLGQGLEFLIYFQGNSAPDKSGLPSDRFSAERTGGSVSTLTIQRTQQEDSAVYLCASSPRSGGNEQFFGPGTRLTVL.

This chain links TRBV6-5 with TRBJ2-7, with 9 bases fitting TRBD2. Germline CDR1 reads MNHEY; CDR2 reads SVGAGI. The CDR3 is 15 residues long. With 4 bases clipped from V and 2 bases from J, the junction kept 6 bases outside the gene matches. CDR3 protein: CASSLTSGSAYEQYF. CDR3 bases: TGTGCCAGCAGTTTAACTAGCGGGTCTGCCTACGAGCAGTACTTC.

This clone was picked up one time. The V gene is TRBV29-1, the J gene TRBJ2-7, with D tentatively TRBD2 (5 bases). V shed 6 bases and J shed 0 bases, with 15 bases lying between them. Looked up from germline, CDR1 is SQVTM and CDR2 is ANQGSEA. The CDR3 is 14 residues long. CDR3 sequence reads: CSVGPERSSYEQYF. In nucleotides, the CDR3 is TGCAGCGTGGGCCCGGAGCGGAGCTCCTACGAGCAGTACTTC.

The V and J genes are TRBV30 and TRBJ1-6; D is possibly TRBD1 (6 bases). The CDR3 length is 17 residues. Germline values: CDR1 GTSNPN, CDR2 SVGIG (reference sequence). V lost 0 bases to trimming and J lost 9 bases, with 21 bases between them. As DNA, the CDR3 is TGTGCCTGGAGTGTCACTCACGGGAAGGGGGTGGGTTCACCCCTCCACTTT. This codes for CAWSVTHGKGVGSPLHF. The full variable domain, rest sourced from reference TRBV30 and TRBJ1-6, is SQTIHQWPATLVQPVGSPLSLECTVEGTSNPNLYWYRQAAGRGLQLLFYSVGIGQISSEVPQNLSASRPQDRQFILSSKKLLLSDSGFYLCAWSVTHGKGVGSPLHFGNGTRLTVT.

This clone was picked up a small number of times. The rearrangement links TRBV4-2 to TRBJ2-3; 8 nucleotides agree with TRBD2. Trimming took 7 bases from V and 5 from J; bases not matched to a gene: 8. Germline V CDR1 and CDR2: LGHNA, YNFKEQ. The CDR3 has 14 amino acids. The CDR3: CASISGRRGDTQYF. Written as DNA, the CDR3 is TGTGCCAGCATAAGCGGGAGAAGGGGAGATACGCAGTATTTT.

The rearrangement links TRBV7-9 to TRBJ1-1, with D possibly TRBD1 on 5 matching bases. Trimming shortened V by 3 bases and J by 1 base, and 9 bases separated the two germline ends. CDR1 and CDR2 from the germline V gene are SEHNR and FQNEAQ (reference sequence). CDR3 length: 14 residues. The CDR3 is CASSLGGGNTEAFF. The CDR3 DNA follows: TGTGCCAGCAGCTTGGGGGGAGGGAACACTGAAGCTTTCTTT.

The V call is TRBV6-5, the J call TRBJ2-7, with 9 bases identical to TRBD1. Unmatched junction bases numbered 2, after V lost 5 bases and J lost 6 bases. The CDR3 is made up of 12 amino acids. The germline CDR1 and CDR2 sequences are MNHEY and SVGAGI. In DNA form, the CDR3 reads TGTGCCAGCAGTCCGGACAGGGGCGAGCAGTACTTC. As protein: CASSPDRGEQYF.

The V and J genes are TRBV29-1 and TRBJ2-3; D unresolved. Trimming took 6 bases from V and 2 from J, leaving 18 bases between them. CDR1 and CDR2 from the germline V gene are SQVTM and ANQGSEA. The CDR3 length is 15 residues. In DNA, the CDR3 is TGCAGCGTCCAATCGGCTCTAGAGAACACAGATACGCAGTATTTT. It specifies CSVQSALENTDTQYF.

As for this clone: Here the CDR3 omits its conserved ending phenylalanine or tryptophan, so a read error is the likely source. Because the CDR3's place on the DNA is in doubt, the DNA is left out and the CDR3 is given as listed by TCRdb. The gene calls are TRBV20-1 and TRBJ1-2. Looked up from germline, CDR1 is DFQATT and CDR2 is SNEGSKA (reference sequence). Termini included, the CDR3 measures 8 amino acids. CDR3 residues: CSAGDLRG.

The chain is built from TRBV6-5 and TRBJ1-2; D not resolved. Germline V gene sequence: CDR1 MNHEY, CDR2 SVGAGI. Trimming stripped 5 bases from V and 3 bases from J, with 10 bases between. The CDR3 runs 13 residues. CDR3 amino acids: CASSESGYYGYTF. In DNA, the CDR3 is TGTGCCAGCAGTGAGTCGGGGTACTATGGCTACACCTTC.

This chain joins TRBV10-3 and TRBJ1-2; 8 bases align to TRBD1. The ends lost 2 bases at V and 6 bases at J; junction bases unmatched: 8. The CDR3 consists of 15 residues. Germline loops: CDR1 ENHRY, CDR2 SYGVKD. The CDR3 sequence: CAISETLDRVNGYTF. As DNA, the CDR3 is TGTGCCATCAGTGAGACTCTGGACAGGGTGAATGGCTACACCTTC.

V usage is TRBV6-4 and J usage is TRBJ1-4; D unclear. The CDR3 contains 14 residues. The V end was cut by 3 bases, the J end by 7 bases, with 12 bases between. Germline CDR1 and CDR2: MRHNA and SNTAGT. CDR3 nucleotide sequence: TGTGCCAGCAGTGAGAGAGGGCCTCGTGAAAAACTGTTTTTT. Its translation is CASSERGPREKLFF.

The rearrangement links TRBV11-3 to TRBJ1-1; D is possibly TRBD1 (5 bases). Deletions cut 5 bases from V and 6 bases from J, with 16 bases between. Per germline, CDR1 SGHNT and CDR2 YENEEA. The length of the CDR3 is 14 residues. The CDR3 DNA reads TGTGCCAGCAGCCCTGGGGGGGGGAGCGCTGAAGCTTTCTTT. Protein product: CASSPGGGSAEAFF.

V usage is TRBV6-1 and J usage is TRBJ2-3, with TRBD2 matching over 8 bases. The CDR3 has 15 amino acids. The germline V gene encodes CDR1 MNHNS and CDR2 SASEGT. J was trimmed by 1 base and V by 3 bases; bases with no gene match: 3. The CDR3 sequence is CASSEGSGGTDTQYF. DNA of the CDR3: TGTGCCAGCAGTGAGGGTAGCGGGGGCACAGATACGCAGTATTTT.

The J gene is TRBJ2-4, the V gene TRBV29-1, with 9 bases matching TRBD1. CDR3 length equals 15 residues. Germline loops: CDR1 SQVTM, CDR2 ANQGSEA. The ends lost 1 base at V and 3 bases at J; junction bases unmatched: 4. DNA for the CDR3: TGCAGCGTTGAAGTCCCGACAGGGGGCAAAAACATTCAGTACTTC. It codes for CSVEVPTGGKNIQYF.

The rearrangement joins TRBV11-3 to TRBJ2-2, with 8 bases lining up with TRBD2. Losses at the gene ends were 3 bases for V and 5 bases for J; bases not matched to a gene: 8. Looked up from germline, CDR1 is SGHNT and CDR2 is YENEEA. This CDR3 has 16 residues. CDR3 amino acids: CASSFSLAGLTGELFF. The CDR3 nucleotides read TGTGCCAGCAGCTTCTCCCTAGCGGGTTTAACCGGGGAGCTGTTTTTT.

J is TRBJ2-5 and V is TRBV6-5; tentatively, D is TRBD1 (7 bases). The end of the DNA is better explained by TRBJ2-7, so the J call may be wrong. Germline CDR1 and CDR2: MNHEY and SVGAGI. The CDR3 totals 12 residues. CDR3 region: CASRRDSYEQYF. CDR3 coding DNA: TGTGCCAGCAGGCGGGACAGCTACGAGCAGTACTTC.

This chain links TRBV5-6 with TRBJ2-1; TRBD2 matches 8 bases. The V gene end was trimmed by 0 bases and the J gene end by 0 bases; junction bases not matched to a gene: 2. The CDR3 is 16 residues long. Germline V gene lookup returns CDR1 SGHDT and CDR2 YYEEEE. The CDR3 DNA follows: TGTGCCAGCAGCTTGGAGCGGGGGAGCTCCTACAATGAGCAGTTCTTC. Translation gives CASSLERGSSYNEQFF. Filled out from reference TRBV5-6 and TRBJ2-1, the complete variable domain reads DAGVTQSPTHLIKTRGQQVTLRCSPKSGHDTVSWYQQALGQGPQFIFQYYEEEERQRGNFPDRFSGHQFPNYSSELNVNALLLGDSALYLCASSLERGSSYNEQFFGPGTRLTVL.

This chain uses TRBV6-1 with TRBJ2-1; TRBD2 matches at 10 bases. V lost 6 bases to trimming and J lost 7 bases; unmatched junction nucleotides: 9. The CDR3 extends over 15 amino acids. Germline lookup yields CDR1 MNHNS and CDR2 SASEGT. CDR3 sequence: CASRGPGLARNEQFF. The CDR3 region has the DNA TGTGCCAGCAGGGGTCCGGGACTAGCGCGTAATGAGCAGTTCTTC.

In this sample, this clone turned up a few times. The chain combines TRBV7-8 with TRBJ1-3, with D tentatively TRBD1 (5 bases). Germline V gives CDR1 SGHVS, CDR2 FQNEAQ. The CDR3 sequence is 15 residues long. V lost 8 bases, J lost 0 bases, and 14 bases lay in between. The CDR3 reads CASRGEARSGNTIYF. For the CDR3, the DNA is TGTGCCAGCCGGGGGGAAGCCCGCTCTGGAAACACCATATATTTT.

This clone came up a few times. The chain links TRBV23-1 to TRBJ1-4, with D hard to call. TRBV23-1 is an open reading frame, and its role is uncertain. The CDR3 sequence is 16 residues long. The V and J ends lost 2 bases and 2 bases respectively, with 12 bases between them. The CDR3 sequence: CASSQPAGLTNEKLFF. The CDR3 region has the DNA TGCGCCAGCAGTCAACCCGCAGGTCTCACTAATGAAAAACTGTTTTTT.

This clone has a handful of counts. The sample holds other DNA sequences that translate to the same CDR3. The gene calls are TRBV5-1 and TRBJ2-3; D is unclear. Looked up from germline, CDR1 is SGHRS and CDR2 is YFSETQ. This CDR3 region has 15 residues. Trimming cost V 2 bases and J 0 bases, with 10 bases left between them. CDR3 amino acids: CASSLGGTSTDTQYF. CDR3 sequence (DNA): TGCGCCAGCAGCTTAGGCGGAACTAGCACAGATACGCAGTATTTT.

The chain recombines TRBV6-5 with TRBJ1-3; no firm D call. Germline-derived CDR1 and CDR2 are MNHEY and SVGAGI. This CDR3 comprises 16 residues. V dropped 3 bases and J dropped 0 bases, with 12 bases sitting between them. CDR3 in DNA: TGTGCCAGCAGTTATAGTTCAGCGAACTCTGGAAACACCATATATTTT. This codes for CASSYSSANSGNTIYF.

This clone was observed a few times. This chain links TRBV15 with TRBJ2-7, with D possibly being TRBD2 (6 bases). The CDR3 is 15 amino acids. Germline V gene lookup returns CDR1 LNHNV and CDR2 YYDKDF (reference sequence). Trimming removed 3 bases at V and 0 bases at J, with 12 bases between. The CDR3 loop is CATSRPGLPSYEQYF. The CDR3 coding sequence is TGTGCCACCAGCAGGCCGGGACTCCCCTCCTACGAGCAGTACTTC.

The rearrangement uses TRBV11-2 and TRBJ1-1; D may be TRBD1 (6 bases). Germline V lookup: CDR1 SGHAT, CDR2 FQNNGV. This CDR3 has 15 residues. V was trimmed by 1 base and J by 4 bases, leaving 13 bases between them. The CDR3 loop is CASSLGGGRGTEAFF. In DNA form, the CDR3 reads TGTGCCAGCAGCTTAGGAGGGGGGAGGGGCACTGAAGCTTTCTTT.

The chain combines TRBV7-2 with TRBJ2-5, with 8 positions matching TRBD2. The J call may be incorrect, as the DNA end agrees better with TRBJ2-7. This CDR3 is built from 14 residues. The germline gives CDR1 SGHTA, CDR2 FQGNSA. CDR3 coding DNA: TGTGCCAGCAGCTTAGCTGCGGGGGGCTACGAGCAGTACTTC. Translation: CASSLAAGGYEQYF.

This rearrangement joins TRBV5-8 to TRBJ2-2; 7 bases are shared with TRBD1. V shed 4 bases and J 5 bases; nucleotides not matched to a gene: 8. The CDR3 is 15 amino acids. CDR1 and CDR2 (germline): SGHTS, YDEGEE. The chain's CDR3 is CASSTHRGWTGELFF. The CDR3 DNA reads TGTGCCAGCAGCACTCACAGGGGATGGACCGGGGAGCTGTTTTTT.

The chain has TRBV2 and TRBJ2-5; 8 bases map to TRBD1. Trimming at V came to 7 bases and at J to 5 bases, leaving 12 bases not matched to a gene. The CDR3 totals 15 residues. Germline values: CDR1 SNHLY, CDR2 FYNNEI. CDR3 nucleotide sequence: TGTGCCAGCATCAACCAGGGGGCAGTGGGGGAGACCCAGTACTTC. This translates into CASINQGAVGETQYF.